This T cell receptor beta chain was identified in a study of T cell changes during pregnancy in multiple sclerosis. This CDR3 has 15 amino acids. V lost 4 bases to trimming and J lost 1 base; unmatched junction nucleotides: 3. Germline-derived CDR1 and CDR2 are MNHNS and SASEGT. The data were produced by immunoSEQ multiplex PCR, yet TCRdb's version contains in-frame clones alone and is incomplete. The sample consists of about 68,000 clones, 92% of them appearing once. The V gene is TRBV6-1, the J gene TRBJ1-1; 10 positions match TRBD1. Sequencing was performed on peripheral blood, taken in the second trimester of pregnancy. The receptor's source is a female donor in good health, enrolled as a control in a pregnancy study. CDR3 sequence reads: CASSARQGANTEAFF. For the CDR3, the DNA is TGTGCCAGCAGTGCAAGACAGGGGGCGAACACTGAAGCTTTCTTT.